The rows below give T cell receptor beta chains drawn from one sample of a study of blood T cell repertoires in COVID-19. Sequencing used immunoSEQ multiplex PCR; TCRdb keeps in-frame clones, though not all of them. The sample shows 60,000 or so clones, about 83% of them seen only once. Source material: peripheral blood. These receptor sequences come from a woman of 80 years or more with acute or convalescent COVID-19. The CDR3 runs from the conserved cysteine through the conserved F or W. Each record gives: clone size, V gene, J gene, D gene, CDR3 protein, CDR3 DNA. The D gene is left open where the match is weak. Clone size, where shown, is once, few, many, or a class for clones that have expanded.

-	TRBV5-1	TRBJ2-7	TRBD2	CASSLAEVAGVSEQYF	TGCGCCAGCAGCTTGGCCGAGGTAGCGGGAGTATCCGAGCAGTACTTC
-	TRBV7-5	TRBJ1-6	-	CVRSPTGFGYSPLHF	TGTGTCAGAAGCCCGACAGGCTTTGGGTATTCACCCCTCCACTTT
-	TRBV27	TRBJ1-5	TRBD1	CASKGQGYNQPQHF	TGTGCCAGCAAGGGACAGGGTTACAATCAGCCCCAGCATTTT
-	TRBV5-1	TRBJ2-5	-	CASSFRDYQETQYF	TGCGCCAGCAGCTTCCGGGACTACCAAGAGACCCAGTACTTC
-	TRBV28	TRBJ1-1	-	CASTRSEVTEAFF	TGTGCCAGCACCCGCTCGGAGGTCACTGAAGCTTTCTTT
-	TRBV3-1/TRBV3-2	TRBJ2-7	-	CASGPQGSTYEQYF	TGTGCCAGCGGACCACAGGGATCAACCTACGAGCAGTACTTC
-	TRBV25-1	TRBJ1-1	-	CASSESGNTEAFF	TGTGCCAGCAGTGAATCCGGGAACACTGAAGCTTTCTTT
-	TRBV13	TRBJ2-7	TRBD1	CASSVSRTGPYEQYF	TGTGCCAGCAGCGTATCTAGGACAGGGCCCTACGAGCAGTACTTC
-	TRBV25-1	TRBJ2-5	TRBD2	CASSEIREGQETQYF	TGTGCCAGCAGTGAAATTCGGGAGGGTCAAGAGACCCAGTACTTC
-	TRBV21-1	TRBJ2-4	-	CASSKKTSGSEGEAKNIQYF	TGTGCCAGCAGCAAAAAGACGTCCGGGAGCGAAGGGGAAGCCAAAAACATTCAGTACTTC
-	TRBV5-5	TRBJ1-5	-	CASSLRGSNQPQHF	TGTGCCAGCAGCTTGAGGGGCAGCAATCAGCCCCAGCATTTT
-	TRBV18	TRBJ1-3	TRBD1	CASSQGQVGNTIYF	TGTGCCAGCTCCCAGGGACAGGTTGGAAACACCATATATTTT
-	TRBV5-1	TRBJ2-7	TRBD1	CASSLEDRSGSEQYF	TGCGCCAGCAGCTTGGAGGACAGGTCTGGGAGCGAGCAGTACTTC
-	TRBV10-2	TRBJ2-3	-	CASTGGADTQYF	TGCGCCAGCACTGGAGGGGCAGATACGCAGTATTTT
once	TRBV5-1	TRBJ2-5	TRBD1	CASSYGTGQQETQYF	TGCGCCAGCAGCTATGGGACAGGGCAGCAAGAGACCCAGTACTTC
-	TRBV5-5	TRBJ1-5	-	CASSGGTGRNQPQHF	TGTGCCAGCAGCGGGGGGACGGGCCGCAATCAGCCCCAGCATTTT
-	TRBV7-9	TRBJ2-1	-	CASSLAGAGEQFF	TGTGCCAGCAGCTTAGCGGGGGCAGGGGAGCAGTTCTTC
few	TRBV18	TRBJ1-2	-	CASSSLVYGYTF	TGTGCCAGCTCGTCCCTCGTCTATGGCTACACCTTC
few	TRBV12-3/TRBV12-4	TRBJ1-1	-	CASRRGEGTEAFF	TGTGCCAGCCGCCGCGGGGAAGGCACTGAAGCTTTCTTT
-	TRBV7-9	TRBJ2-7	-	CASSLMLGQGTYEQYF	TGTGCCAGCAGCTTAATGCTAGGGCAGGGTACCTACGAGCAGTACTTC
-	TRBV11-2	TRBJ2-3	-	CASSPTLGGKDTQYF	TGTGCCAGCAGCCCGACTCTTGGCGGGAAGGATACGCAGTATTTT
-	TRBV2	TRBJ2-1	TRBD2	CASRSLAGGLGNEQFF	TGTGCCAGCAGATCACTAGCGGGAGGTCTAGGGAATGAGCAGTTCTTC
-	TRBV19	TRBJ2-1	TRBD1	CASSRTGDSYNEQFF	TGTGCCAGTAGTCGTACAGGGGACTCCTACAATGAGCAGTTCTTC
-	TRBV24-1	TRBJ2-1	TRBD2	CATSDSRLAGYNEQFF	TGTGCCACCAGTGATTCGAGGCTAGCGGGGTACAATGAGCAGTTCTTC
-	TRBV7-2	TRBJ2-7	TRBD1	CASSQGSGTGSYEQYF	TGTGCCAGCAGCCAAGGATCCGGGACAGGCTCCTACGAGCAGTACTTC
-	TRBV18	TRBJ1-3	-	CASSPGFQGQGNTIYF	TGTGCCAGCTCACCAGGTTTCCAGGGGCAAGGAAACACCATATATTTT
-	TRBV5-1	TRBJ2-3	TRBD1	CASSIDRDILLSTDTQYF	TGCGCCAGCAGCATCGACAGGGATATCCTCCTTAGCACAGATACGCAGTATTTT
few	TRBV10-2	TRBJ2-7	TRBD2	CASSESSPSGRASYEQYF	TGCGCCAGCAGTGAGTCGTCCCCTAGCGGGAGGGCCTCCTACGAGCAGTACTTC
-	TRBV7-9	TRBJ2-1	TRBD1	CASSLRDRDNEQFF	TGTGCCAGCAGCTTACGGGACAGGGACAATGAGCAGTTCTTC
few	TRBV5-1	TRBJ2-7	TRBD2	CASSSLLAEISYEQYF	TGCGCCAGCAGCTCCCTACTAGCGGAAATCTCCTACGAGCAGTACTTC
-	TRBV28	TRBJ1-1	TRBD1	CASIPPGTGYMNTEAFF	TGTGCCAGCATCCCGCCCGGGACAGGCTACATGAACACTGAAGCTTTCTTT
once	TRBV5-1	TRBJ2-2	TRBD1	CASSIPPTGLDTGELFF	TGCGCCAGCAGCATCCCGCCGACAGGGTTGGACACCGGGGAGCTGTTTTTT
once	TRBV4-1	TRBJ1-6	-	CASSHPLNSPLHF	TGCGCCAGCAGCCACCCTCTGAATTCACCCCTCCACTTT
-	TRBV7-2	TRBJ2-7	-	CASSQGGGYEQYF	TGTGCCAGCAGCCAAGGGGGGGGCTACGAGCAGTACTTC
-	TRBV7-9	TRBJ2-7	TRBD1	CASSAPTGLAYEQYF	TGTGCCAGCAGCGCACCGACAGGGCTAGCCTACGAGCAGTACTTC
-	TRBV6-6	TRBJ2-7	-	CASSQTRNEQYF	TGTGCCAGCAGCCAGACGAGGAACGAGCAGTACTTC
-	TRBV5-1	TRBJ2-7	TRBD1	CASRVRTGLYEQYF	TGCGCCAGCAGGGTTCGGACAGGGCTCTACGAGCAGTACTTC
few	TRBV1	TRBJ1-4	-	CTSSQDWLATNEKLFF	TGCACCAGCAGCCAAGATTGGTTAGCAACTAATGAAAAACTGTTTTTT
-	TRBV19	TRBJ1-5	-	CASSIRSQPQHF	TGTGCCAGTAGTATCAGAAGTCAGCCCCAGCATTTT
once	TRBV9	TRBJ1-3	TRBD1	CASSVQQGISGNTIYF	TGTGCCAGCAGCGTTCAACAGGGGATCTCTGGAAACACCATATATTTT
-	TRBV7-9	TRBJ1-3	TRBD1	CASSRDRARNTIYF	TGTGCCAGCAGCCGGGACAGGGCGCGAAACACCATATATTTT
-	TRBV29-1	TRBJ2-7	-	CSVEYRVLSSYEQYF	TGCAGCGTTGAGTACAGGGTACTGAGTTCCTACGAGCAGTACTTC
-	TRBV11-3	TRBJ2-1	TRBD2	CASSGGGLQNVPHNEQFF	TGTGCCAGCAGCGGGGGGGGATTACAGAACGTACCCCACAATGAGCAGTTCTTC
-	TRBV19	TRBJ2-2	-	CASSIGSSQARGTGELFF	TGTGCCAGTAGTATTGGGTCATCCCAAGCACGGGGCACCGGGGAGCTGTTTTTT
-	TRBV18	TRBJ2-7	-	CASSPLETQAYEQYF	TGTGCCAGCTCACCACTTGAGACTCAAGCCTACGAGCAGTACTTC
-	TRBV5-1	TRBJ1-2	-	CASSLGGSLSYTF	TGCGCCAGCAGCTTGGGCGGCTCTTTAAGCTACACCTTC